This TCR beta chain was recovered during a study of CD8+ T cells in alopecia areata. Across the whole study: Treated patients swallowed 5 to 10 mg of oral tofacitinib twice daily.

On this clone itself: Other DNA sequences in the sample encode the same CDR3.

cDNA prepared by RNA extraction and subsequent reverse transcription served as the template for sequencing. Data came from immunoSEQ multiplex PCR; TCRdb stores just in-frame clones and leaves some out. Of 160,000 or so clones listed, roughly 60% are singletons. Treatment reported: oral pan-JAK inhibitor, 5-10 mg twice daily. Researchers picked out CD4+ and CD8+ T cells from PBMCs by sorting. Between the trimmed V and J ends, which lost 3 bases and 0 bases, there was a span of 11 bases. The CDR3 is 14 amino acids. Looked up from germline, CDR1 is GTSNPN and CDR2 is SVGIG (reference sequence). This receptor was obtained from a human donor with alopecia areata. The genes are TRBV30 and TRBJ1-2; the D gene is possibly TRBD1 (5 bases). The specimen comprised CD4+ T cells sorted from blood, sampled at approximately week 55, from a patient treated with tofacitinib. The CDR3 spells CAWSVQGANYGYTF. DNA for the CDR3: TGTGCCTGGAGCGTTCAGGGAGCTAACTATGGCTACACCTTC.